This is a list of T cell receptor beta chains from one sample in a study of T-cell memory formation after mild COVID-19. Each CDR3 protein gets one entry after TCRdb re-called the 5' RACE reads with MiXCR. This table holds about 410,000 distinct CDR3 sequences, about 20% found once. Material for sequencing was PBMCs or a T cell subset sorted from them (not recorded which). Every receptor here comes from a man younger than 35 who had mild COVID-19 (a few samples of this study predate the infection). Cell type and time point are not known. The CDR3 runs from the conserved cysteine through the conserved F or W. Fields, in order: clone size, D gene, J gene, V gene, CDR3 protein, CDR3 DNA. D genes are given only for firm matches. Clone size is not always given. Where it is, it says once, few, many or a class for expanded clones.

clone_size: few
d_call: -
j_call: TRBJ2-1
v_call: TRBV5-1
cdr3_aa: CASSLESPYNEQFF
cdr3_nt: TGCGCCAGCAGCTTAGAGTCCCCCTACAATGAGCAGTTCTTC

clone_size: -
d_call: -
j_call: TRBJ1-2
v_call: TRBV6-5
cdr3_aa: CASSYMTAKGYTF
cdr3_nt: TGTGCCAGCAGTTACATGACAGCAAAAGGCTACACCTTC

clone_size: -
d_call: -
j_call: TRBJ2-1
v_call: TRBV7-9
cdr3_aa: CASSLGRAVESYNEQFF
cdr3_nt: TGTGCCAGCAGCTTAGGGAGGGCAGTGGAGTCCTACAATGAGCAGTTCTTC

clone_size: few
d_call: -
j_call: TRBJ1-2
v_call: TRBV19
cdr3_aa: CASSTSRGGYGYTF
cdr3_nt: TGTGCCAGTAGTACCTCCAGGGGAGGTTATGGCTACACCTTC

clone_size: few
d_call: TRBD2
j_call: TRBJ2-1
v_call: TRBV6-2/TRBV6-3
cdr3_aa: CACNRPSGGNQFF
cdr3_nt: TGTGCCTGCAACCGCCCGAGCGGGGGGAACCAGTTCTTC

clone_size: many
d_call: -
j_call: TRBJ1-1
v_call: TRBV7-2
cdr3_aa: CASSRALNTEAFF
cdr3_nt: TGTGCCAGCAGCCGGGCCCTAAACACTGAAGCTTTCTTT

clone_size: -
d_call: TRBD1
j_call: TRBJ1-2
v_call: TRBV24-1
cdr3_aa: CATSDYRGDGYTF
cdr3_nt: TGTGCCACCAGTGATTACAGGGGCGATGGCTACACCTTC

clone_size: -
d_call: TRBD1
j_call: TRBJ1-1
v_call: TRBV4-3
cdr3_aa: CASRGNGRGSPEAFF
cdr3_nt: TGCGCCAGCAGAGGTAACGGCAGGGGGTCCCCTGAAGCTTTCTTT

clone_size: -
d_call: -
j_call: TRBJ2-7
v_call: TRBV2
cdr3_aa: CASSEEGGGSYEQYF
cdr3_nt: TGTGCCAGCAGTGAAGAGGGGGGGGGCTCCTACGAGCAGTACTTC

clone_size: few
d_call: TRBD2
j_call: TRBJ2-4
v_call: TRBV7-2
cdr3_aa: CASSLAPSGGNIQYF
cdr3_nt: TGTGCCAGCAGCTTAGCTCCCAGCGGGGGAAACATTCAGTACTTC

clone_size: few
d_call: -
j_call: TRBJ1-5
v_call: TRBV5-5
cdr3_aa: CASSFRGISNQPQHF
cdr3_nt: TGTGCCAGCAGCTTTCGAGGGATCAGCAATCAGCCCCAGCATTTT

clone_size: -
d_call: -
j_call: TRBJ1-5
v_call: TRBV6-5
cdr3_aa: CASSYGRDQPQHF
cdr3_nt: TGTGCCAGCAGTTACGGCAGGGACCAGCCCCAGCATTTT

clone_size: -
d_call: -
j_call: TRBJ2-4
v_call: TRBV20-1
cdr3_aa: CSARDTAGGNIQYF
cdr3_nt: TGCAGTGCTAGAGATACCGCTGGGGGAAACATTCAGTACTTC

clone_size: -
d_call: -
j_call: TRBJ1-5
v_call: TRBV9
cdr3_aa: CASSPGSQHF
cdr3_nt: TGTGCCAGCAGCCCTGGGAGCCAGCATTTT

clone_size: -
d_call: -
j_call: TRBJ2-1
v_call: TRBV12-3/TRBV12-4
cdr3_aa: CASTPGWGSYNEQFF
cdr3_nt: TGTGCCAGCACCCCAGGGTGGGGCTCCTACAATGAGCAGTTCTTC

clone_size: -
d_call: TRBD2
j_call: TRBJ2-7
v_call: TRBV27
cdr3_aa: CASSLSGGLINEQYF
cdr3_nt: TGTGCCAGCAGTTTAAGCGGGGGATTGATTAACGAGCAGTACTTC

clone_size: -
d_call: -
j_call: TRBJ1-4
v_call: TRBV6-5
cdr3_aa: CASSYIGATNEKLFF
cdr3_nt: TGTGCCAGCAGTTATATAGGGGCAACTAATGAAAAACTGTTTTTT

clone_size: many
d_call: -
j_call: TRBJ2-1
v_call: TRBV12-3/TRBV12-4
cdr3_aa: CASRQDSYNEQFF
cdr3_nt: TGTGCCAGCAGGCAGGACAGCTACAATGAGCAGTTCTTC

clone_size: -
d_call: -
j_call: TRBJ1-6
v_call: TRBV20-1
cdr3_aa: CSARDSREGDSPLHF
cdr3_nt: TGCAGTGCTAGAGATTCCCGGGAGGGGGATTCACCCCTCCACTTT

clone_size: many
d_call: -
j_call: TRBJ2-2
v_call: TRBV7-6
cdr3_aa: CASSPLETGELFF
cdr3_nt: TGTGCCAGCAGCCCTTTGGAGACCGGGGAGCTGTTTTTT

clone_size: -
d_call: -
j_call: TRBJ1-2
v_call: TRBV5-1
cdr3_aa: CASSLGPNQGYTF
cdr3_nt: TGCGCCAGCAGCTTGGGACCGAACCAAGGCTACACCTTC

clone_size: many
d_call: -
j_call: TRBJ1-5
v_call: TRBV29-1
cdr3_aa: CSVAGRGNQPQHF
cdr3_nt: TGCAGCGTGGCGGGCAGGGGCAATCAGCCCCAGCATTTT

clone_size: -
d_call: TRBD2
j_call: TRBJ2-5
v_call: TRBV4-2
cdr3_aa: CASSQDNLAGGQGETQYF
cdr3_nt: TGTGCCAGCAGCCAAGATAACCTAGCGGGGGGCCAGGGGGAGACCCAGTACTTC

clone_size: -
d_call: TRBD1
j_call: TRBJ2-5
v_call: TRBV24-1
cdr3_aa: CATSDTTGGLETQYF
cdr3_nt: TGTGCCACCAGTGATACGACAGGGGGCTTGGAGACCCAGTACTTC

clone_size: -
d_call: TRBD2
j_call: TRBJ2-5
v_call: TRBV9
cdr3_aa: CASSVGMVAGVNGETQYF
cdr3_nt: TGTGCCAGCAGCGTAGGAATGGTAGCGGGGGTCAACGGGGAGACCCAGTACTTC

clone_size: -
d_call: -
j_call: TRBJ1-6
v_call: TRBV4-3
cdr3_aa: CASSQDPAGSSPLHF
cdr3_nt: TGCGCCAGCAGCCAAGACCCGGCAGGGTCTTCACCCCTCCACTTT

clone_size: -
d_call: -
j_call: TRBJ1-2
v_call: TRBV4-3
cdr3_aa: CASSHALYFYGYTF
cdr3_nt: TGCGCCAGCAGCCACGCGCTATATTTCTATGGCTACACCTTC

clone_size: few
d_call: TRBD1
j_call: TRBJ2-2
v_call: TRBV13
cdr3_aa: CASSFRGLGTGELFF
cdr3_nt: TGTGCCAGCAGCTTCAGGGGGCTGGGGACCGGGGAGCTGTTTTTT

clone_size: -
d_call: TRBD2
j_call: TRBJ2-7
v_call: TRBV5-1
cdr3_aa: CASSLELAVYEQYF
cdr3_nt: TGCGCCAGCAGCTTGGAGCTAGCGGTCTACGAGCAGTACTTC

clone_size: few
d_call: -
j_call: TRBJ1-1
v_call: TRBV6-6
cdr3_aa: CASSSLRGDGTEAFF
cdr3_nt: TGTGCCAGCAGTTCCCTGAGAGGGGATGGAACTGAAGCTTTCTTT